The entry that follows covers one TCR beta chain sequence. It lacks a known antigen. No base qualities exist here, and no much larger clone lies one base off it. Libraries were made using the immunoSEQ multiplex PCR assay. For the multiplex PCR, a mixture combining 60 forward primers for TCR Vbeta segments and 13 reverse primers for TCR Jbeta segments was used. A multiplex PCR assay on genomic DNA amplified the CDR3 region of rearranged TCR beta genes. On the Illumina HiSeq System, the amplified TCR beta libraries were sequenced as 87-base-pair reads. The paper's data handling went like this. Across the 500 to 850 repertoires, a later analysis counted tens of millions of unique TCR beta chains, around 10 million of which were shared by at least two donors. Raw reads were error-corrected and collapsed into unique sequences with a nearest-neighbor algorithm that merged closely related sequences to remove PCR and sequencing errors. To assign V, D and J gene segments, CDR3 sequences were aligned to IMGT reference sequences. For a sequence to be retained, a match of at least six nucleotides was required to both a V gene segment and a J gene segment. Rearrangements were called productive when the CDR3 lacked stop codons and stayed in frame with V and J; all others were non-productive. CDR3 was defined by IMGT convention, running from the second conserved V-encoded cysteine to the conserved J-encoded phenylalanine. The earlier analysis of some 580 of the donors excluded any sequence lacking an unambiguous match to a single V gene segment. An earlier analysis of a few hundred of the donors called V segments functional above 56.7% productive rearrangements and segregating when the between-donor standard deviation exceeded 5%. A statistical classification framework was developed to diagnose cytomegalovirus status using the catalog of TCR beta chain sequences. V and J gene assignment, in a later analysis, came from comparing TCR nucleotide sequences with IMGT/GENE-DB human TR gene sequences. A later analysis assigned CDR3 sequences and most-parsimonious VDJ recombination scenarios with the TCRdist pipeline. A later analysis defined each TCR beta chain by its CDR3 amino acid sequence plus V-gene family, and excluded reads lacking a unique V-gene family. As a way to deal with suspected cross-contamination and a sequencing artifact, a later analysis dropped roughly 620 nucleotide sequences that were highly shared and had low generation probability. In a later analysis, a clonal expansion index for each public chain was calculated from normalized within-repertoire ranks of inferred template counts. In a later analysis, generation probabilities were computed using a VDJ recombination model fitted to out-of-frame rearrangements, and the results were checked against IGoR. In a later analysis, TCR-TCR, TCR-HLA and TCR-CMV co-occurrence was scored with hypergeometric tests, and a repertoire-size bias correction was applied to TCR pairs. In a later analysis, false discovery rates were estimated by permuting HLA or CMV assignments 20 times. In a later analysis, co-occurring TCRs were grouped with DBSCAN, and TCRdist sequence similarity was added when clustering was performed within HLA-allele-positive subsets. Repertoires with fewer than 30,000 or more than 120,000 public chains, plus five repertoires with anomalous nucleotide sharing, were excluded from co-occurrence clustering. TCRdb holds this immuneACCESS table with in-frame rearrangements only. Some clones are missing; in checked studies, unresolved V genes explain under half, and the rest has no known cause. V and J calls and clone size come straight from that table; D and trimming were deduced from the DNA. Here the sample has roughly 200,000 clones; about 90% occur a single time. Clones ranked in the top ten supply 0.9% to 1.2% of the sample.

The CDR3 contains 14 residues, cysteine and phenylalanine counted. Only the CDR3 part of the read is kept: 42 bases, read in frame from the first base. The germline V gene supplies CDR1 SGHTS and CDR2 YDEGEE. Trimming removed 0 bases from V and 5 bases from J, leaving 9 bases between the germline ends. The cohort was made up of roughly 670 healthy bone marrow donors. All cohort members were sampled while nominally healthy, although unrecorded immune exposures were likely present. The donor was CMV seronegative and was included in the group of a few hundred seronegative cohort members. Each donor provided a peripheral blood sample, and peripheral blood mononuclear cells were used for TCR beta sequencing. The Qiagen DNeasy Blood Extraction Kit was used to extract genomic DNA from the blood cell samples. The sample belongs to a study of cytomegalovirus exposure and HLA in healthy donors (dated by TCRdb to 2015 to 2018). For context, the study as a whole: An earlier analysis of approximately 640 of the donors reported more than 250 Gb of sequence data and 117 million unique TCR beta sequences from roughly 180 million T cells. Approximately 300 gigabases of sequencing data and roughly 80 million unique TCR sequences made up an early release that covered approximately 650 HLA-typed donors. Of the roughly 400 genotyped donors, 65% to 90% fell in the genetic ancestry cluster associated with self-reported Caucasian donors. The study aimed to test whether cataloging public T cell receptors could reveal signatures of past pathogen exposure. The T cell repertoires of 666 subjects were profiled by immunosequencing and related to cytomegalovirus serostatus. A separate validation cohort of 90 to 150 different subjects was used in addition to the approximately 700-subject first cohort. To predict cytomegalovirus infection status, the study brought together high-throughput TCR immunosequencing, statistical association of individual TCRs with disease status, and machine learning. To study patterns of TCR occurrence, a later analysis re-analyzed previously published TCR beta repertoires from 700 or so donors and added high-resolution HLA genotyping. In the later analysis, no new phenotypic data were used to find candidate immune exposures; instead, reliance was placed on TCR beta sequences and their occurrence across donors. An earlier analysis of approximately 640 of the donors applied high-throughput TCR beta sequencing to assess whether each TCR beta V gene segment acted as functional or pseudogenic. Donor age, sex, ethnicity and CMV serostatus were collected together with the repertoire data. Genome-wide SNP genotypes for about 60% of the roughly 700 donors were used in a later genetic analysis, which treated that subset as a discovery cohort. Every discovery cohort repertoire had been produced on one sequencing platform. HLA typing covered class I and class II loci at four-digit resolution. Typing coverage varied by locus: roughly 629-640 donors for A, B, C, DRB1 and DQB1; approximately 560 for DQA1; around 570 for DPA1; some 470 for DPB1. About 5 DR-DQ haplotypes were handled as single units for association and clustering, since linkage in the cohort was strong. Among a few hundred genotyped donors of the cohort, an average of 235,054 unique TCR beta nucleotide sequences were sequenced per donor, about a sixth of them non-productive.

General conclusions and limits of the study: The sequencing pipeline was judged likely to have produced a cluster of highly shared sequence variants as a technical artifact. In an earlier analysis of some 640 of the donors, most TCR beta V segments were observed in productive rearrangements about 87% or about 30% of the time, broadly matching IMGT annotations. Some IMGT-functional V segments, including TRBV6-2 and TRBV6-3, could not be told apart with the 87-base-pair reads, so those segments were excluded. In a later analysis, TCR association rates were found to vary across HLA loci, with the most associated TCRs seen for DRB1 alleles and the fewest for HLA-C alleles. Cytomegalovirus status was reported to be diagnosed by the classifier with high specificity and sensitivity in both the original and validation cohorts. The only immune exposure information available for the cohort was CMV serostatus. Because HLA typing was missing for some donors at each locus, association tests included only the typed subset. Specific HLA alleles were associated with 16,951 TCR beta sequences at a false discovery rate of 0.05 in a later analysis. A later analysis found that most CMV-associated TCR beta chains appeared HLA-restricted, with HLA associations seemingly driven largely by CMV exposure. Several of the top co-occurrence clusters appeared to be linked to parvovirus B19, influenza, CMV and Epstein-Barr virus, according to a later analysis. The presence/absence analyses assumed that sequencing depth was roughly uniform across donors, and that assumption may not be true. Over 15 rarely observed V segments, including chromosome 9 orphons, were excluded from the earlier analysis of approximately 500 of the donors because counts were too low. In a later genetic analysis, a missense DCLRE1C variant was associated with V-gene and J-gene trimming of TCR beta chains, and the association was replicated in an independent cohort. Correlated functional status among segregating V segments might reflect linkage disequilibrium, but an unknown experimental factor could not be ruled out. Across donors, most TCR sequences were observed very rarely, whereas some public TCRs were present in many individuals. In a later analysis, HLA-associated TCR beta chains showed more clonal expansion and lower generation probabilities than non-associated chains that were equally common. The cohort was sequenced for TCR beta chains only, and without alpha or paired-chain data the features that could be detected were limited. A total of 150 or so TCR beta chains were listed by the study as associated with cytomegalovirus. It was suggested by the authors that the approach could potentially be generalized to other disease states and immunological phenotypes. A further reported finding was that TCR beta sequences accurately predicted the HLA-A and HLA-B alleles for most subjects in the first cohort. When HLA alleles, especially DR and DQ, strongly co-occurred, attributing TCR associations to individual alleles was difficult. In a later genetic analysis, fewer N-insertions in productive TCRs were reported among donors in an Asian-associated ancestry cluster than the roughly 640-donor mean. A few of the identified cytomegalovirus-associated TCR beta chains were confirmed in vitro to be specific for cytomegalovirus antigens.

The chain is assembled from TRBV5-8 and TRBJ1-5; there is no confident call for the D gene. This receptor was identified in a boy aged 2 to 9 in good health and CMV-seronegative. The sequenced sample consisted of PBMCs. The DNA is TGTGCCAGCAGCTTGGCACAGTTATATCAGCCCCAGCATTTT. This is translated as CASSLAQLYQPQHF.